This TCR beta chain emerged from a study of T-cell reconstitution after alpha-beta-depleted transplantation in children. Researchers prepared the TCRbeta library using unique molecular identifiers, the study reports. Using its own MiXCR run on the PCR reads, TCRdb lists one record per CDR3 protein. Among hundreds of thousands of distinct CDR3 sequences listed, 10% to 15% were seen once. The study, taken as a whole, reports: Day-60 TCRbeta diversity that was high in some patients was derived from surviving recipient T cells and thymic progenitors. At one year after transplant, newly produced T cells mostly accounted for T-cell counts and diversity. About two months after transplant, alpha-beta T cells reportedly came from several hundred expanded graft clones.

This clonotype occurred a few times. Antigen specificity is unknown. The germline V and J ends were trimmed by 0 bases and 2 bases, with 11 bases remaining between them. Germline V lookup: CDR1 LNHNV, CDR2 YYDKDF (reference sequence). The CDR3 has 16 amino acids. The sequence was obtained from a male patient between 10 and 17 years old who had a stem cell transplant for acute myeloid leukemia, so the T cells may come from the graft donor. This sample comprised PBMCs, mostly from graft donor cells, obtained 360 days after TCRalphabeta/CD19-depleted stem cell transplant. The chain uses TRBV15 and TRBJ2-4, with D possibly being TRBD1 or TRBD2 (5 bases each). The CDR3, as DNA: TGTGCCACCAGCAGAGATCTGTGGGGGACCAAAAACATTCAGTACTTC. It yields the protein CATSRDLWGTKNIQYF.